These 31 T cell receptor beta chains were sequenced from one sample in a study of blood T cell repertoires in COVID-19. Assay used: immunoSEQ multiplex PCR; TCRdb lists only in-frame clones, some missing. The sample carries about 310,000 clones, 70% to 90% recorded once. Sequenced: PBMCs or T cells enriched from blood (not recorded which). The origin of the receptors is a man aged 25-45 years who had recovered from COVID-19.

This chain links TRBV24-1 with TRBJ1-3; D is unresolved. This CDR3 region has 13 residues. V dropped 6 bases and J dropped 4 bases, with 9 bases sitting between them. The germline gives CDR1 KGHDR, CDR2 SFDVKD. The CDR3 DNA follows: TGTGCCACCAGTCCCGGCGGGGGAAACACCATATATTTT. Amino acid sequence: CATSPGGGNTIYF.

V gene TRBV7-3 combines with J gene TRBJ1-2; tentatively, D is TRBD1 (6 bases). The CDR3 sequence is 14 residues long. Trimming removed 5 bases from V and 3 bases from J, with 13 bases in between. Germline V gene sequence: CDR1 SGHTA, CDR2 FQGTGA. CDR3 coding DNA: TGTGCCAGCAGCGATCCGGGACACGACTATGGCTACACCTTC. This sequence encodes CASSDPGHDYGYTF.

The chain combines TRBV12-3 or TRBV12-4 with TRBJ1-5, with D perhaps matching TRBD1 (6 bases). V lost 6 bases to trimming and J lost 7 bases, with 13 bases between them. The CDR3 runs to 13 residues. This CDR3 reads CASSVNRVQPQHF. The CDR3 nucleotides read TGTGCCAGCAGCGTAAACAGGGTCCAGCCCCAGCATTTT.

This chain connects TRBV5-6 to TRBJ2-3, with a tentative D call TRBD2 (7 bases). Germline V gene data show CDR1 as SGHDT and CDR2 as YYEEEE. Trimming took 2 bases from V and 0 from J, leaving 13 bases between them. CDR3 length equals 16 residues. The CDR3 region has the DNA TGTGCCAGCAGCTTTTCTCCGGGGGGCAGCACAGATACGCAGTATTTT. The encoded protein is CASSFSPGGSTDTQYF.

This sequence joins TRBV19 and TRBJ1-1; 10 nucleotides match TRBD1. The CDR3 sequence is 15 residues long. Unmatched junction bases numbered 10, after V lost 8 bases and J lost 4 bases. Germline lookup yields CDR1 LNHDA and CDR2 SQIVND (reference sequence). The CDR3 bases are TGTGCCAGTCGCACTGGGACAGGGGTACGCACTGAAGCTTTCTTT. It encodes CASRTGTGVRTEAFF.

There are many counts of this clone. This chain connects TRBV19 to TRBJ1-1; no clear D gene. There are 11 residues in the CDR3. CDR1 and CDR2 (germline): LNHDA, SQIVND (reference sequence). Trimming removed 3 bases from V and 9 bases from J, with 8 bases in between. The CDR3 here is CASSMGIKAFF. The CDR3 bases are TGTGCCAGTAGTATGGGCATCAAAGCTTTCTTT.

This clone was picked up one time. The V gene is TRBV5-8, the J gene TRBJ2-2; possible D gene TRBD2, 6 bases. CDR3 length: 16 amino acids. In germline, CDR1 is SGHTS, CDR2 YDEGEE. V was cut by 3 bases and J by 2 bases, with 14 bases left in between. CDR3 bases: TGTGCCAGCAGCTACACCCCGGGACTTAACACCGGGGAGCTGTTTTTT. The encoded protein is CASSYTPGLNTGELFF.

This clone was counted once. V and J are TRBV7-2 and TRBJ1-5; D gene uncertain. The V gene's germline CDR1 is SGHTA and CDR2 FQGNSA. This CDR3 region has 14 residues. V gave up 4 bases and J gave up 4 bases, with 11 bases separating them. CDR3 loop: CASSSTSGNQPQHF. CDR3 bases: TGTGCCAGCAGCTCGACTTCGGGGAATCAGCCCCAGCATTTT.

This clone showed up just once. This chain connects TRBV27 to TRBJ2-2, with D perhaps matching TRBD2 (7 bases). Deletions cut 2 bases from V and 3 bases from J, with 22 bases between. CDR1 is MNHEY, CDR2 SMNVEV, per germline (reference sequence). The length of the CDR3 is 19 residues. In DNA form, the CDR3 reads TGTGCCAGCAGTTTAACGTATCCGGGGGGCCACTCTTACACCGGGGAGCTGTTTTTT. This sequence encodes CASSLTYPGGHSYTGELFF.

This clone was detected only a few times. The chain carries TRBV7-9 and TRBJ1-4; D might be TRBD1 (5 bases). The CDR3 has 16 amino acids. CDR1 is SEHNR, CDR2 FQNEAQ, per germline (reference sequence). With 1 base removed from V and 5 bases from J, the gap between germline ends came to 14 bases. The chain's CDR3 is CASSLGSSGLNEKLFF. CDR3 bases: TGTGCCAGCAGCTTAGGTTCGTCGGGACTCAATGAAAAACTGTTTTTT. The variable domain in full, completed from reference TRBV7-9 and TRBJ1-4, reads DTGVSQNPRHKITKRGQNVTFRCDPISEHNRLYWYRQTLGQGPEFLTYFQNEAQLEKSRLLSDRFSAERPKGSFSTLEIQRTEQGDSAMYLCASSLGSSGLNEKLFFGSGTQLSVL.

The rearrangement joins TRBV19 to TRBJ2-3; 10 nucleotides align to TRBD1. V trimming: 3 bases; J trimming: 2 bases; junction bases outside the gene matches: 5. The CDR3 covers 16 residues. CDR1 LNHDA and CDR2 SQIVND come from the germline V gene (reference sequence). The CDR3 bases are TGTGCCAGTAGTATTAGGACAGGGGGGATCACAGATACGCAGTATTTT. Its translation: CASSIRTGGITDTQYF.

This clone showed up just once. The rearrangement joins TRBV9 to TRBJ1-4, with 10 bases lining up with TRBD1. The CDR3 has 13 residues. Trimming at V came to 8 bases and at J to 8 bases, leaving 6 bases not matched to a gene. Germline CDR1 is SGDLS and CDR2 is YYNGEE. This CDR3 is CARRTGGDEKLFF. As DNA, the CDR3 is TGTGCCAGAAGGACAGGGGGTGACGAAAAACTGTTTTTT.

CDR3 loop: CASIGTGGDTEAFF. The CDR3 bases are TGTGCCAGCATTGGGACAGGCGGGGACACTGAAGCTTTCTTT. The chain joins TRBV2 to TRBJ1-1; TRBD1 matches at 8 bases. This CDR3 is built from 14 residues. The germline gives CDR1 SNHLY, CDR2 FYNNEI. J lost 3 bases, V lost 7 bases, and 7 bases had no gene match.

V usage is TRBV15 and J usage is TRBJ1-1; possible D gene TRBD1, 6 bases. CDR1 is LNHNV, CDR2 YYDKDF, per germline (reference sequence). The CDR3 covers 15 residues. Trimming cost V 3 bases and J 0 bases, with 11 bases left between them. In nucleotides, the CDR3 is TGTGCCACCAGCAGCTGGACAGTCATGAACACTGAAGCTTTCTTT. Translating gives CATSSWTVMNTEAFF.

The J gene is TRBJ1-5, the V gene TRBV3-1 (or the pseudogene TRBV3-2); D possibly corresponds to TRBD1 (5 bases). The CDR3 is made up of 15 amino acids. The germline V gene has CDR1 LGHDT and CDR2 YNNKEL (reference sequence). Trimming shortened V by 1 base and J by 4 bases, and 11 bases separated the two germline ends. The CDR3 is CASSQGGDGNQPQHF. CDR3 in DNA: TGTGCCAGCAGCCAAGGGGGGGACGGGAATCAGCCCCAGCATTTT.

Comments on this clone: The sample carries other DNA sequences with the same CDR3. The chain carries TRBV7-2 and TRBJ2-7, with D possibly TRBD2 on 7 matching bases. Trimming took 0 bases from V and 2 from J, leaving 8 bases between them. Germline V lookup: CDR1 SGHTA, CDR2 FQGNSA. This CDR3 is 14 amino acids long. The CDR3 DNA reads as TGTGCCAGCAGCTTAGCGGGGGGGCCCTACGAGCAGTACTTC. This codes for CASSLAGGPYEQYF.

This chain uses TRBV7-9 with TRBJ2-7; D perhaps matches TRBD1 (6 bases). Between the trimmed V and J ends, which lost 3 bases and 2 bases, there was a span of 17 bases. Germline-derived CDR1 and CDR2 are SEHNR and FQNEAQ (reference sequence). The length of the CDR3 is 16 residues. The CDR3 loop is CASSFIYGGTPYEQYF. The CDR3 bases are TGTGCCAGCAGCTTTATCTACGGTGGGACACCCTACGAGCAGTACTTC. The full variable domain, completed using reference TRBV7-9 and TRBJ2-7, is DTGVSQNPRHKITKRGQNVTFRCDPISEHNRLYWYRQTLGQGPEFLTYFQNEAQLEKSRLLSDRFSAERPKGSFSTLEIQRTEQGDSAMYLCASSFIYGGTPYEQYFGPGTRLTVT.

The V call is TRBV9, the J call TRBJ2-7; TRBD2 aligns across 8 bases. Germline V gives CDR1 SGDLS, CDR2 YYNGEE. CDR3 length equals 16 residues. Unmatched junction bases numbered 11, after V lost 4 bases and J lost 2 bases. The CDR3 loop reads CASSPEGSGVTYEQYF. As DNA, the CDR3 is TGTGCCAGCAGCCCCGAGGGTAGCGGGGTAACCTACGAGCAGTACTTC.

The rearrangement links TRBV14 to TRBJ2-7; TRBD2 matches at 10 bases. Germline loops: CDR1 SGHDN, CDR2 FVKESK. J lost 2 bases, V lost 3 bases, and 4 bases had no gene match. This CDR3 spans 15 amino acids. In DNA form, the CDR3 reads TGTGCCAGCAGCCAGCAGCTAGCGGGGGCCTACGAGCAGTACTTC. This translates into CASSQQLAGAYEQYF.

The chain carries TRBV2 and TRBJ1-4; no clear D. Germline V gene data show CDR1 as SNHLY and CDR2 as FYNNEI. This CDR3 region has 13 residues. The ends were cut back, 4 bases at V and 8 bases at J, with 11 bases in the middle. The CDR3 DNA reads as TGTGCCAGCAGTGGAGGAGTTGGGGAAAAACTGTTTTTT. Amino acid sequence: CASSGGVGEKLFF.

This clone came up a few times. V and J are TRBV6-1 and TRBJ1-3; no clear D. CDR1 and CDR2 from the germline V gene are MNHNS and SASEGT. This CDR3 has 14 amino acids. Trimming shortened V by 1 base and J by 4 bases, and 8 bases separated the two germline ends. CDR3 in amino acids: CASSEGESGNTIYF. In DNA form, the CDR3 reads TGTGCCAGCAGTGAAGGAGAAAGCGGAAACACCATATATTTT.

The CDR3 spells CASSEAGSQRYGYTF. Here the CDR3 DNA reads TGTGCCAGCAGTGAAGCGGGGAGTCAGCGGTATGGCTACACCTTC. V and J are TRBV2 and TRBJ1-2; D gene unclear. Germline loops: CDR1 SNHLY, CDR2 FYNNEI. The CDR3 is 15 amino acids. The V end was cut by 0 bases, the J end by 5 bases, with 13 bases between.

This chain joins TRBV11-2 and TRBJ1-4; 7 nucleotides agree with TRBD1. V shed 6 bases, J shed 7 bases, and the junction held 8 bases outside the gene matches. CDR3 length: 14 amino acids. From germline, CDR1 is SGHAT and CDR2 FQNNGV. The CDR3 region has the DNA TGTGCCAGCAGTCCTGGACAGGCCCTTGAAAAACTGTTTTTT. This encodes CASSPGQALEKLFF.

The V and J genes are TRBV2 and TRBJ1-1, with 8 bases fitting TRBD1. The germline gives CDR1 SNHLY, CDR2 FYNNEI. V lost 5 bases, J lost 5 bases, and 7 bases stayed unmatched. This CDR3 is built from 14 residues. The CDR3 loop reads CASSTTGGDTEAFF. The DNA of the CDR3 is TGTGCCAGCAGTACAACAGGGGGTGATACTGAAGCTTTCTTT.

Here the CDR3 reads CASSRSTGSGYGYTF. CDR3 nucleotides: TGTGCCAGCAGCCGTAGTACAGGGAGCGGCTATGGCTACACCTTC. The V gene is TRBV7-8, the J gene TRBJ1-2; D may be TRBD1 (6 bases). The germline V gene has CDR1 SGHVS and CDR2 FQNEAQ. Trimming took off 5 bases at V and 4 bases at J, with 17 bases between the two ends. This CDR3 comprises 15 residues.

The V and J genes are TRBV2 and TRBJ1-2; no reliable D call. Germline V lookup: CDR1 SNHLY, CDR2 FYNNEI. This CDR3 is 12 amino acids long. Trimming took 8 bases from V and 8 from J, leaving 15 bases between them. The CDR3 DNA reads TGTGCCAGCCCTTCTCCCTTATCGGGCTACACCTTC. It codes for CASPSPLSGYTF.

This clone was seen more than once but under ten times. The chain employs TRBV6-2 or TRBV6-3 and TRBJ2-7, with 8 bases aligning to TRBD1. V lost 1 base to trimming and J lost 6 bases; unmatched junction nucleotides: 5. CDR3 size: 14 residues. CDR1 and CDR2 (germline): MNHEY, SVGEGT. The CDR3 DNA follows: TGTGCCAGCAGTTACTTTGGGACAGGCGGCGAGCAGTACTTC. Residues: CASSYFGTGGEQYF.

The V gene is TRBV4-3, the J gene TRBJ2-2, with D maybe TRBD1 (5 bases). There are 15 residues in the CDR3. Trimming left V 1 base short and J 5 bases short, with 11 bases between. Germline CDR1 LGHNA, CDR2 YSLEER. The CDR3 reads CASSQGQGWTGELFF. CDR3 bases: TGCGCCAGCAGCCAAGGGCAGGGTTGGACCGGGGAGCTGTTTTTT.

The chain employs TRBV27 and TRBJ2-3; 8 bases agree with TRBD2. From germline, CDR1 is MNHEY and CDR2 SMNVEV (reference sequence). With V trimmed by 1 base and J by 1 base, 10 bases remained unmatched. The CDR3 is 18 residues long. The CDR3 DNA sequence: TGTGCCAGCAGTTTATTTGCCCCCGGGAGGGCGGGCACAGATACGCAGTATTTT. Translation gives CASSLFAPGRAGTDTQYF.

This clone was seen only once. The chain recombines TRBV5-8 with TRBJ1-1; 7 bases are shared with TRBD1. The germline CDR1 and CDR2 sequences are SGHTS and YDEGEE. V gave up 2 bases and J gave up 6 bases; unmatched junction bases: 7. CDR3 length: 14 amino acids. Written as DNA, the CDR3 is TGTGCCAGCAGCTTACTACAGGGGATCCCTGAAGCTTTCTTT. Translated, it gives CASSLLQGIPEAFF.

The chain is built from TRBV6-5 and TRBJ2-7; 8 bases match TRBD1. The CDR3 sequence is 15 residues long. Trimming cost V 2 bases and J 3 bases; bases outside gene matches: 6. CDR1 MNHEY and CDR2 SVGAGI come from the germline V gene. CDR3 protein: CASSYARQGHYEQYF. The CDR3 bases are TGTGCCAGCAGTTACGCGAGACAGGGGCACTACGAGCAGTACTTC.